The 25 T cell receptor beta chains presented below share a single source sample, sequenced in a study of cytomegalovirus exposure and HLA in healthy donors. A multiplex PCR was run with 60 Vbeta primers and 13 Jbeta primers. Generated by immunoSEQ multiplex PCR, the TCRdb table keeps only in-frame clones and is missing some. The listing records around 70,000 clones. Sequencing was done on a sample of PBMCs. The source of these receptors is a boy younger than 18 in good health and CMV-seronegative.

A note on this clone: A junction boundary mismatches the germline segment, possibly from a read error. This chain connects TRBV15 to TRBJ2-5, with TRBD2 matching over 8 bases. Germline V gene data show CDR1 as LNHNV and CDR2 as YYDKDF (reference sequence). The length of the CDR3 is 13 residues. For the CDR3, the DNA is TGTGCCACCAGCAGAGACGGGAGGGAGAACCAGTACTTC. This sequence encodes CATSRDGRENQYF. Full variable domain (outside the CDR3, taken from reference TRBV15 and TRBJ2-5): DAMVIQNPRYQVTQFGKPVTLSCSQTLNHNVMYWYQQKSSQAPKLLFHYYDKDFNNEADTPDNFQSRRPNTSFCFLDIRSPGLGDTAMYLCATSRDGRENQYFGPGTRLLVL.

The chain links TRBV12-5 to TRBJ2-3; TRBD2 agrees at 7 bases. Germline values: CDR1 LGHNT, CDR2 FRNRAP. CDR3 size: 15 residues. V lost 5 bases, J lost 3 bases, and 8 bases stayed unmatched. Here the CDR3 DNA reads TGTGCTAGTGGTCCAGGACTAGTCGAGACAGATACGCAGTATTTT. Residues: CASGPGLVETDTQYF.

This chain links TRBV9 with TRBJ2-3; D may be TRBD2 (5 bases). V lost 4 bases and J lost 0, with 12 bases in between. CDR1 and CDR2 (germline): SGDLS, YYNGEE. The CDR3 has 15 amino acids. In DNA, the CDR3 is TGTGCCAGCAGCACGGGCAGGACTAGCACAGATACGCAGTATTTT. Translating it yields CASSTGRTSTDTQYF.

V and J are TRBV19 and TRBJ2-1; TRBD2 agrees at 7 bases. Unmatched junction bases numbered 8, after V lost 9 bases and J lost 0 bases. Germline loops: CDR1 LNHDA, CDR2 SQIVND (reference sequence). The CDR3 covers 15 residues. In DNA form, the CDR3 reads TGTGCCAGCGATCCGGGGGGTAGCTCCTACAATGAGCAGTTCTTC. Protein: CASDPGGSSYNEQFF. Variable domain in full (rest from reference TRBV19 and TRBJ2-1): DGGITQSPKYLFRKEGQNVTLSCEQNLNHDAMYWYRQDPGQGLRLIYYSQIVNDFQKGDIAEGYSVSREKKESFPLTVTSAQKNPTAFYLCASDPGGSSYNEQFFGPGTRLTVL.

V usage is TRBV7-9 and J usage is TRBJ1-1; D ambiguous. Germline loops: CDR1 SEHNR, CDR2 FQNEAQ (reference sequence). CDR3 length: 16 residues. V was cut by 0 bases and J by 1 base, with 12 bases left in between. The CDR3 reads CASSLAIDIKNTEAFF. CDR3 in DNA: TGTGCCAGCAGCTTAGCGATCGACATTAAGAACACTGAAGCTTTCTTT.

The CDR3 bases are TGCAGCGTTGTAGAAGGGGCCCGAAACACCATATATTTT. Residues: CSVVEGARNTIYF. This sequence joins TRBV29-1 and TRBJ1-3; perhaps TRBD1 as D (5 bases). CDR3 length equals 13 residues. V lost 4 bases and J 5 bases, leaving 12 bases between the germline ends. Per the germline V gene, CDR1 is SQVTM and CDR2 is ANQGSEA.

The CDR3 nucleotides are TGTGCCACGACTTCCCTCCCGGGAGCGAGCTACGAGCAGTACTTC. It encodes CATTSLPGASYEQYF. This chain joins TRBV5-4 and TRBJ2-7; perhaps TRBD2 as D (6 bases). Looked up from germline, CDR1 is SGHNT and CDR2 is YYREEE (reference sequence). V was pared by 9 bases and J by 3 bases, with 22 bases between. The CDR3 loop spans 15 amino acids.

The chain uses TRBV9 and TRBJ1-1, with TRBD1 as a possible D gene (6 bases). There are 14 residues in the CDR3. Germline V lookup: CDR1 SGDLS, CDR2 YYNGEE. Trimming cost V 4 bases and J 1 base, with 11 bases left between them. The chain's CDR3 is CASSTMTGNTEAFF. The CDR3 DNA is TGTGCCAGCAGCACCATGACAGGGAACACTGAAGCTTTCTTT.

About this clone: One junction end does not reproduce the germline sequence, and a read error may be involved. The chain has TRBV4-1 and TRBJ2-1; perhaps TRBD2 as D (6 bases). The length of the CDR3 is 13 residues. Germline V CDR1 and CDR2: MGHRA, YSYEKL. The chain's CDR3 is CASSHPVGGRRIF. In nucleotides, the CDR3 is TGCGCCAGCAGCCACCCGGTCGGGGGTCGTCGAATCTTC.

The V gene is TRBV2, the J gene TRBJ1-1; TRBD1 aligns across 8 bases. The V gene end was trimmed by 4 bases and the J gene end by 1 base; junction bases not matched to a gene: 5. The CDR3 spans 15 residues. Germline-derived CDR1 and CDR2 are SNHLY and FYNNEI. The CDR3 is CASSGETGANTEAFF. DNA of the CDR3: TGTGCCAGCAGTGGGGAGACAGGGGCGAACACTGAAGCTTTCTTT.

The chain joins TRBV4-1 to TRBJ2-6; no clear D gene. The CDR3 contains 16 residues. CDR1 and CDR2 from the germline V gene are MGHRA and YSYEKL. V shed 1 base and J shed 3 bases, with 10 bases lying between them. The CDR3 sequence: CASSQGALNGANVLTF. CDR3 nucleotide sequence: TGCGCCAGCAGCCAAGGGGCTCTGAATGGGGCCAACGTCCTGACTTTC.

The chain has TRBV6-5 and TRBJ2-7; D is possibly TRBD1 (7 bases). The CDR3 is made up of 16 amino acids. With 2 bases removed from V and 2 bases from J, the gap between germline ends came to 16 bases. Germline CDR1 is MNHEY and CDR2 is SVGAGI. This CDR3 is CASSYNLRDSPYEQYF. DNA for the CDR3: TGTGCCAGCAGTTACAACTTGCGGGACAGTCCCTACGAGCAGTACTTC.

CDR3 residues: CASSVGQWDIQYF. DNA for the CDR3: TGTGCCAGCAGCGTAGGACAGTGGGACATTCAGTACTTC. The chain recombines TRBV9 with TRBJ2-4; a possible D gene is TRBD1 (5 bases). Germline V gene data show CDR1 as SGDLS and CDR2 as YYNGEE. There are 13 residues in the CDR3. V was shortened by 0 bases and J by 8 bases, with 9 bases between the two germline ends.

J is TRBJ1-4 and V is TRBV18; D not certain. Germline CDR1 is KGHSH and CDR2 is LQKENI. V gave up 2 bases and J gave up 0 bases, with 7 bases separating them. There are 15 residues in the CDR3. The CDR3 here is CASSPISSTNEKLFF. CDR3 bases: TGTGCCAGCTCACCAATCAGTTCAACTAATGAAAAACTGTTTTTT.

On this clone: Additional DNA sequences in this sample encode the identical CDR3. This chain links TRBV14 with TRBJ2-7; 13 bases are shared with TRBD2. Trimming took 4 bases from V and 10 from J; bases not matched to a gene: 4. The CDR3 is made up of 13 amino acids. In germline, CDR1 is SGHDN, CDR2 FVKESK. The CDR3 region is CASSPRTSGSQYF. The CDR3 coding sequence is TGTGCCAGCAGCCCAAGGACTAGCGGGAGTCAGTACTTC.

J is TRBJ2-5 and V is TRBV30; D not resolved. V was trimmed by 2 bases and J by 5 bases, leaving 15 bases between them. Germline CDR1 is GTSNPN and CDR2 is SVGIG (reference sequence). The CDR3 has 14 residues. CDR3 bases: TGTGCCTGGAGTTTGGCTCTCTCGCGGGAGACCCAGTACTTC. Amino acids: CAWSLALSRETQYF.

V usage is TRBV2 and J usage is TRBJ1-2; D gene uncertain. Germline V gene lookup returns CDR1 SNHLY and CDR2 FYNNEI. The CDR3 is 14 residues long. Deletions cut 10 bases from V and 3 bases from J, with 18 bases between. CDR3 region: CANAQEVVYYGYTF. CDR3 nucleotides: TGTGCCAACGCCCAGGAAGTAGTATACTATGGCTACACCTTC. Supplemented by reference TRBV2 and TRBJ1-2, the full variable domain reads EPEVTQTPSHQVTQMGQEVILRCVPISNHLYFYWYRQILGQKVEFLVSFYNNEISEKSEIFDDQFSVERPDGSNFTLKIRSTKLEDSAMYFCANAQEVVYYGYTFGSGTRLTVV.

J is TRBJ1-1 and V is TRBV27; the D gene is possibly TRBD1 (6 bases). Germline V CDR1 and CDR2: MNHEY, SMNVEV (reference sequence). The CDR3 extends over 14 amino acids. Trimming removed 4 bases from V and 0 bases from J, with 9 bases in between. Here the CDR3 reads CASSSGHLNTEAFF. Written as DNA, the CDR3 is TGTGCCAGCAGTTCGGGACACTTGAACACTGAAGCTTTCTTT.

The rearrangement links TRBV9 to TRBJ2-1; 9 bases align to TRBD2. CDR1 is SGDLS, CDR2 YYNGEE, per germline. There are 16 residues in the CDR3. The V gene end was trimmed by 3 bases and the J gene end by 8 bases; junction bases not matched to a gene: 12. CDR3 residues: CASSAGGGALGHEQFF. The CDR3 DNA sequence: TGTGCCAGCAGCGCCGGCGGGGGGGCGTTGGGCCATGAGCAGTTCTTC. Combining the CDR3 with reference TRBV9 and TRBJ2-1 gives the whole variable domain DSGVTQTPKHLITATGQRVTLRCSPRSGDLSVYWYQQSLDQGLQFLIQYYNGEERAKGNILERFSAQQFPDLHSELNLSSLELGDSALYFCASSAGGGALGHEQFFGPGTRLTVL.

The chain couples TRBV6-6 to TRBJ1-5; TRBD1 is a possible D gene (5 bases). This CDR3 has 14 residues. V lost 5 bases to trimming and J lost 1 base, with 9 bases between them. Germline CDR1 is MNHNY and CDR2 is SVGAGI (reference sequence). The chain's CDR3 is CASSLGGSNQPQHF. The DNA of the CDR3 is TGTGCCAGCAGTCTGGGGGGAAGCAATCAGCCCCAGCATTTT.

Turning to this clone: The junction and the germline gene differ at one end; a read error may be behind it. The rearrangement uses TRBV25-1 and TRBJ1-1; no reliable D call. Per the germline V gene, CDR1 is MGHDK and CDR2 is SYGVNS. The CDR3 length is 11 residues. CDR3 in amino acids: CASSGAVEDFF. Written as DNA, the CDR3 is TGTGCCAGCAGTGGTGCTGTAGAAGATTTCTTT.

The rearrangement links TRBV5-5 to TRBJ1-2; tentatively, D is TRBD1 (5 bases). The CDR3 contains 13 residues. The germline CDR1 and CDR2 sequences are SGHKS and YYEKEE (reference sequence). The V gene lost 1 base and the J gene lost 8 bases, with 12 bases spanning the gap. CDR3 residues: CASSLLGGRGYTF. The CDR3 DNA follows: TGTGCCAGCAGCTTGCTCGGGGGTCGAGGCTACACCTTC.

The rearrangement joins TRBV19 to TRBJ1-5; tentatively, D is TRBD1 (6 bases). V was trimmed by 3 bases and J by 7 bases, leaving 13 bases between them. This CDR3 is built from 14 residues. Germline values: CDR1 LNHDA, CDR2 SQIVND (reference sequence). The CDR3 bases are TGTGCCAGTAGTATTGGGCAGGGGCCACAGCCCCAGCATTTT. Protein sequence: CASSIGQGPQPQHF.

The chain combines TRBV2 with TRBJ2-1, with D possibly TRBD2 on 7 matching bases. The CDR3 loop spans 15 amino acids. Deletions cut 6 bases from V and 8 bases from J, with 20 bases between. Germline V lookup: CDR1 SNHLY, CDR2 FYNNEI. In nucleotides, the CDR3 is TGTGCCAGCAGCCCAATTCGGGGGGCCTTCGATGAGCAGTTCTTC. Amino acid sequence: CASSPIRGAFDEQFF.

This chain joins TRBV7-3 and TRBJ2-3; 7 nucleotides match TRBD2. Germline values: CDR1 SGHTA, CDR2 FQGTGA. The CDR3 is 14 amino acids. Losses at the gene ends were 5 bases for V and 13 bases for J; bases not matched to a gene: 15. For the CDR3, the DNA is TGTGCCAGCAGCCCGGAGGGAGGGCTTCATCAGGAGTATTTT. Its translation: CASSPEGGLHQEYF.